The 24 T cell receptor beta chains given below trace back to one sample, sequenced in a study of T cell responses to AZD1222 COVID-19 vaccine. TCRdb keeps only in-frame clones here, not all; method: immunoSEQ multiplex PCR. The data show some 86,000 clones, 92% seen once. The sequencing used peripheral blood, collected on day 0 of AZD1222 vaccination. These receptors were collected from an adult in good health.

The chain employs TRBV29-1 and TRBJ2-1, with TRBD2 matching over 10 bases. CDR1 SQVTM and CDR2 ANQGSEA come from the germline V gene. Losses at the gene ends were 7 bases for V and 6 bases for J; bases not matched to a gene: 12. CDR3 length: 15 residues. The CDR3 reads CSAFKAGGPSNEQFF. Here the CDR3 DNA reads TGCAGCGCCTTCAAAGCGGGAGGGCCCTCCAATGAGCAGTTCTTC.

The chain uses TRBV9 and TRBJ1-3, with D possibly matching TRBD1 (5 bases). V shed 0 bases and J shed 0 bases, with 7 bases lying between them. CDR3 size: 15 residues. Germline CDR1 is SGDLS and CDR2 is YYNGEE. CDR3 loop: CASSVGGNSGNTIYF. The CDR3 region has the DNA TGTGCCAGCAGCGTAGGGGGCAACTCTGGAAACACCATATATTTT.

This chain links TRBV18 with TRBJ1-2; TRBD1 aligns across 9 bases. The CDR3 loop spans 13 amino acids. Germline-derived CDR1 and CDR2 are KGHSH and LQKENI. J lost 8 bases, V lost 2 bases, and 3 bases had no gene match. The CDR3 loop reads CASSPLDRGGYTF. CDR3 coding DNA: TGTGCCAGCTCACCATTGGACAGGGGAGGCTACACCTTC.

The chain is built from TRBV18 and TRBJ2-7; the D is unclear. The V gene lost 4 bases and the J gene lost 3 bases, with 10 bases spanning the gap. The CDR3 sequence is 13 residues long. CDR1 and CDR2 (germline): KGHSH, LQKENI. The CDR3 DNA is TGTGCCAGCTCACTCGCGGCAAACTACGAGCAGTACTTC. This translates into CASSLAANYEQYF.

The rearrangement links TRBV12-1 to TRBJ2-2; TRBD2, the table's D call, lacks a check against the DNA. TRBV12-1 is tagged as a pseudogene. The CDR3 sequence is 16 residues long. The CDR3 DNA is TGTGCCAGCAGATTCAGCGGGAGGGCCAACACCGGGGAGCTGTTTTTT. Protein: CASRFSGRANTGELFF.

V and J are TRBV6-5 and TRBJ2-7, with D maybe TRBD1 (6 bases). The CDR3 covers 16 residues. The V gene's germline CDR1 is MNHEY and CDR2 SVGAGI. Trimming removed 3 bases at V and 3 bases at J, with 18 bases between. CDR3 in DNA: TGTGCCAGCAGTTATGCGACTGTTGGGGGCGGCTACGAGCAGTACTTC. Residues: CASSYATVGGGYEQYF.

This clone was recorded a few times. V gene TRBV6-2 or TRBV6-3 combines with J gene TRBJ2-2; the D is unclear. Germline V gives CDR1 MNHEY, CDR2 SVGEGT. V was clipped by 5 bases and J by 7 bases, with 8 bases between them. The CDR3 runs 12 residues. CDR3 coding DNA: TGTGCCAGCAGTCAATATCTCGGGGAGCTGTTTTTT. Protein: CASSQYLGELFF.

The gene calls are TRBV28 and TRBJ1-1, with a possible D match to TRBD1 (6 bases). From germline, CDR1 is MDHEN and CDR2 SYDVKM. Trimming took off 3 bases at V and 2 bases at J, with 16 bases between the two ends. The CDR3 length is 16 residues. CDR3 sequence: CASSFEAKTGNTEAFF. The CDR3 DNA is TGTGCCAGCAGTTTCGAGGCCAAGACAGGTAACACTGAAGCTTTCTTT.

The chain employs TRBV4-1 and TRBJ2-1; D remains unclear. Germline values: CDR1 MGHRA, CDR2 YSYEKL. The CDR3 covers 17 residues. Trimming pared 1 base from V and 0 bases from J, leaving 13 bases between. The CDR3 region is CASSQAAQRSSYNEQFF. DNA of the CDR3: TGCGCCAGCAGCCAAGCTGCCCAGCGTAGCTCCTACAATGAGCAGTTCTTC.

The gene calls are TRBV9 and TRBJ2-1; 8 nucleotides agree with TRBD2. After removal of 1 base from V and 9 bases from J, the junction contained 9 bases not matched to a gene. From germline, CDR1 is SGDLS and CDR2 YYNGEE. CDR3 length: 15 amino acids. The CDR3: CASSVNVAGFGEQFF. CDR3 sequence (DNA): TGTGCCAGCAGCGTAAACGTAGCGGGATTCGGTGAGCAGTTCTTC.

The chain employs TRBV9 and TRBJ1-1; D is uncertain. CDR1 SGDLS and CDR2 YYNGEE come from the germline V gene. The CDR3 extends over 14 amino acids. The V end was cut by 3 bases, the J end by 0 bases, with 9 bases between. CDR3 in amino acids: CASSANVMNTEAFF. CDR3 nucleotides: TGTGCCAGCAGCGCGAACGTTATGAACACTGAAGCTTTCTTT.

This chain uses TRBV30 with TRBJ2-7; 11 bases fit TRBD1. The CDR3 runs to 13 residues. Losses at the gene ends were 1 base for V and 6 bases for J; bases not matched to a gene: 2. CDR1 is GTSNPN and CDR2 is SVGIG in the germline V gene (reference sequence). The CDR3 sequence: CAWSGGTGGEQYF. The DNA for the CDR3 is TGTGCCTGGAGTGGCGGGACAGGGGGCGAGCAGTACTTC.

The chain combines TRBV7-9 with TRBJ1-1, with D unresolved. Deletions cut 5 bases from V and 3 bases from J, with 13 bases between. The V gene's germline CDR1 is SEHNR and CDR2 FQNEAQ (reference sequence). The CDR3 loop spans 14 amino acids. In nucleotides, the CDR3 is TGTGCCAGCAGCCGCTTATATGATGACACTGAAGCTTTCTTT. Protein product: CASSRLYDDTEAFF.

This sequence joins TRBV9 and TRBJ2-5; weak D call: TRBD1 (5 bases). Trimming cost V 0 bases and J 2 bases, with 11 bases left between them. Germline V lookup: CDR1 SGDLS, CDR2 YYNGEE. The CDR3 is made up of 15 amino acids. For the CDR3, the DNA is TGTGCCAGCAGCGTAGAGGGGCTGATACAAGAGACCCAGTACTTC. Its translation: CASSVEGLIQETQYF.

In this sample, this clone turned up once. V gene TRBV4-2 combines with J gene TRBJ2-5, with 7 bases fitting TRBD1. Unmatched junction bases numbered 5, after V lost 4 bases and J lost 3 bases. The CDR3 consists of 14 residues. Germline V gives CDR1 LGHNA, CDR2 YNFKEQ. This CDR3 reads CASSLPGQKETQYF. As DNA, the CDR3 is TGTGCCAGCAGCCTGCCGGGACAGAAAGAGACCCAGTACTTC.

The gene calls are TRBV28 and TRBJ2-1; D remains ambiguous. The length of the CDR3 is 15 residues. Per germline, CDR1 MDHEN and CDR2 SYDVKM. The V and J ends lost 2 bases and 15 bases respectively, with 23 bases between them. The CDR3 nucleotides are TGTGCCAGCAGTTTAGATTTGGGCGGAGACCTCTTAGCGTTCTTC. As protein: CASSLDLGGDLLAFF.

The chain recombines TRBV5-4 with TRBJ2-7, with no clear D. CDR1 and CDR2 from the germline V gene are SGHNT and YYREEE (reference sequence). Trimming shortened V by 1 base and J by 6 bases, and 8 bases separated the two germline ends. There are 12 residues in the CDR3. The CDR3 spells CASSLSSREQYF. CDR3 sequence (DNA): TGTGCCAGCAGCTTGTCGTCCCGCGAGCAGTACTTC.

This clone came up once. CDR3 in DNA: TGTGCCAGCAGACCCACGGGACAGGGATCAAACTATGGCTACACCTTC. Its protein is CASRPTGQGSNYGYTF. The V gene is TRBV6-6, the J gene TRBJ1-2; 9 bases are shared with TRBD1. Per germline, CDR1 MNHNY and CDR2 SVGAGI (reference sequence). J was trimmed by 2 bases and V by 6 bases; bases with no gene match: 10. CDR3 length: 16 residues.

The chain recombines TRBV18 with TRBJ2-1; D unresolved. CDR3 length: 14 residues. The V end was cut by 1 base, the J end by 5 bases, with 9 bases between. CDR1 is KGHSH and CDR2 is LQKENI in the germline V gene. CDR3 sequence (DNA): TGTGCCAGCTCACCACGCCTAACAGACAATGAGCAGTTCTTC. It specifies CASSPRLTDNEQFF.

This chain uses TRBV7-6 with TRBJ2-7; TRBD1 matches 10 bases. Germline assignment: CDR1 SGHVS and CDR2 FNYEAQ. V lost 2 bases, J lost 1 base, and 20 bases stayed unmatched. The CDR3 consists of 21 residues. The CDR3 is CASSLTGTGVRVAPGSYEQYF. Here the CDR3 DNA reads TGTGCCAGCAGCTTAACCGGGACAGGGGTCCGTGTGGCTCCCGGTTCCTACGAGCAGTACTTC.

This chain joins TRBV2 and TRBJ1-6; no firm D call. This CDR3 is built from 14 residues. The germline V gene has CDR1 SNHLY and CDR2 FYNNEI. With 2 bases removed from V and 9 bases from J, the gap between germline ends came to 11 bases. CDR3 sequence: CASSEWGNSSPLHF. The CDR3 DNA is TGTGCCAGCAGTGAATGGGGTAACAGTTCACCCCTCCACTTT.

The chain joins TRBV7-2 to TRBJ2-7, with TRBD1 matching over 11 bases. The CDR3 loop spans 15 amino acids. With V trimmed by 5 bases and J by 3 bases, 6 bases remained unmatched. Germline V gene lookup returns CDR1 SGHTA and CDR2 FQGNSA. CDR3 bases: TGTGCCAGCAGCCTCCCGGGACAGGGGGTCTACGAGCAGTACTTC. Its protein product is CASSLPGQGVYEQYF.

The chain uses TRBV30 and TRBJ1-5, with TRBD1 matching over 9 bases. V gave up 3 bases and J gave up 0 bases; unmatched junction bases: 3. Germline V CDR1 and CDR2: GTSNPN, SVGIG (reference sequence). The CDR3 sequence is 15 residues long. CDR3 in amino acids: CAWRNRGHSNQPQHF. Here the CDR3 DNA reads TGTGCCTGGAGGAACAGGGGGCATAGCAATCAGCCCCAGCATTTT.

The chain couples TRBV5-1 to TRBJ1-1; D is ambiguous. The germline V and J ends were trimmed by 2 bases and 2 bases, with 10 bases remaining between them. Germline lookup yields CDR1 SGHRS and CDR2 YFSETQ. The CDR3 contains 14 residues. CDR3: CASSLFMENTEAFF. The CDR3 DNA sequence: TGCGCCAGCAGCTTATTTATGGAAAACACTGAAGCTTTCTTT.